This TCR beta chain was profiled in a study of prognosis after radiotherapy for stage I lung cancer. Study at large: Oligometastatic NSCLC after surgical resection of the primary tumor was present in 4 or 5 patients, while newly diagnosed primary stage I lung tumors were present in 14 to 15. It was considered that all non-small cell lung cancer patients were medically inoperable. The study, taken as a whole, reports: Stereotactic body radiation therapy was followed by fewer unique TCR clones, median about 9,200 versus 6,500.

This clonotype has a count of ten or more. The antigen is unknown. Peripheral blood was collected in volumes of about 6.1 milliliters at each of two time points. The CDR3 loop spans 17 amino acids. The germline CDR1 and CDR2 sequences are SGDLS and YYNGEE. With 3 bases removed from V and 2 bases from J, the gap between germline ends came to 20 bases. Amplicons of TCR beta CDR3 were generated from genomic DNA by two-round multiplex PCR. Amplification during the initial PCR round employed primers specific to each TRBV and TRBJ gene. Each CDR3 protein is one row after TCRdb ran MiXCR on the multiplex PCR reads. The sample holds some 36,000 distinct CDR3 sequences, approximately 25% seen once.

The material sequenced was PBMCs, taken before or after stereotactic body radiation therapy (not recorded which). The receptor's source is a donor aged 50 or older with non-small cell lung cancer. The chain uses TRBV9 and TRBJ1-2, with D maybe TRBD1 (5 bases). As DNA, the CDR3 is TGTGCCAGCAGCGCGGGTCCGGGGGTGGCCCCAAACTATGGCTACACCTTC. Translated: CASSAGPGVAPNYGYTF.